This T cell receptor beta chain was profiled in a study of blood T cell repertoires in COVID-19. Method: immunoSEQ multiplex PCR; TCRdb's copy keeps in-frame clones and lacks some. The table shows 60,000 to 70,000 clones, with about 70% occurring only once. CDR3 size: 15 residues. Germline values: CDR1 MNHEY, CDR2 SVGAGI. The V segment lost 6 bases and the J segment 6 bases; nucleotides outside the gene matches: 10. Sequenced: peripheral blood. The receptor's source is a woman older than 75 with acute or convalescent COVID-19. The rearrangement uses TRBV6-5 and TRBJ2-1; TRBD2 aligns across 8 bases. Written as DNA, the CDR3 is TGTGCCAGCAGCCCCGGGGTAGCGGGATTCAATGAGCAGTTCTTC. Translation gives CASSPGVAGFNEQFF.